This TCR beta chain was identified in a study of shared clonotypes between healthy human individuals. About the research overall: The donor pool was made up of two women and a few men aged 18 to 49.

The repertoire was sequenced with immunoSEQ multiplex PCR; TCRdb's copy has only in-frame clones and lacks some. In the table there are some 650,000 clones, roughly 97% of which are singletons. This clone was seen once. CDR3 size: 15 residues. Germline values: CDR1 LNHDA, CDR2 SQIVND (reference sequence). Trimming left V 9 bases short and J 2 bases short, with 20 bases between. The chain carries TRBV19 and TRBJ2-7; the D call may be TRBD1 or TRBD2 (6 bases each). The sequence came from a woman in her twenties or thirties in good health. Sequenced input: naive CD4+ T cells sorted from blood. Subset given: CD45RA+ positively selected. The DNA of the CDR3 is TGTGCCAGAGAGAAGATGGAGGGGGGCCCCTACGAGCAGTACTTC. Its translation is CAREKMEGGPYEQYF.